This T cell receptor (beta chain) emerged from a study of cytomegalovirus exposure and HLA in healthy donors. Turning to this clone: The antigen is undetermined.

Study conclusions and caveats: In the 130 or so validation repertoires, 94% of cluster scores exceeded 0, per a later analysis.

TCRdb's copy holds only in-frame clones and misses some; the assay was immunoSEQ multiplex PCR. Among around 200,000 clones listed, roughly 81% were seen once. V gave up 9 bases and J gave up 5 bases; unmatched junction bases: 13. The CDR3 extends over 14 amino acids. Germline CDR1 reads MNHEY; CDR2 reads SMNVEV (reference sequence). The source of this sequence is a woman aged 30 to 39 in good health and CMV-seronegative. Sequencing was performed on PBMCs. The rearrangement joins TRBV27 to TRBJ2-7; 7 bases are a match to TRBD1. CDR3 nucleotides: TGTGCCAGTCAACAACAGGGGTTTCTCCACGAGCAGTACTTC. Protein sequence: CASQQQGFLHEQYF.